These 13 T cell receptor beta chains originate from one sample sequenced in a study of blood T cell repertoires in COVID-19. Some clones are missing from TCRdb's copy, which holds only in-frame ones; the method was immunoSEQ multiplex PCR. The sample includes 250,000 or so clones, roughly four fifths of them seen just once. The specimen sequenced was PBMCs or T cells enriched from blood (not recorded which). The source of these receptors is a man aged 45-65 years who had recovered from COVID-19.

The chain employs TRBV6-1 and TRBJ1-2; the D is unclear. The CDR3 loop spans 14 amino acids. V was clipped by 0 bases and J by 7 bases, with 12 bases between them. CDR1 and CDR2 from the germline V gene are MNHNS and SASEGT. The CDR3 loop is CASSEAGGRTGYTF. As DNA, the CDR3 is TGTGCCAGCAGTGAAGCCGGAGGGCGAACTGGCTACACCTTC.

The chain employs TRBV27 and TRBJ2-1; D is undetermined. Per the germline V gene, CDR1 is MNHEY and CDR2 is SMNVEV (reference sequence). V was trimmed by 2 bases and J by 1 base, leaving 12 bases between them. This CDR3 is 16 amino acids long. The CDR3 spells CASSLLETPSYNEQFF. For the CDR3, the DNA is TGTGCCAGCAGTTTACTAGAGACGCCATCCTACAATGAGCAGTTCTTC.

This clone was picked up a small number of times. The CDR3 spells CASSYPSRATNEKLFF. DNA for the CDR3: TGTGCCAGCAGTTACCCTTCAAGAGCAACTAATGAAAAACTGTTTTTT. The J gene is TRBJ1-4, the V gene TRBV6-2 or TRBV6-3; D gene uncertain. V was shortened by 2 bases and J by 0 bases, with 10 bases between the two germline ends. There are 16 residues in the CDR3. CDR1 is MNHEY and CDR2 is SVGEGT in the germline V gene.

This chain's CDR3 is CASISGTNTGELFF. In DNA, the CDR3 is TGTGCCAGCATTAGCGGGACTAACACCGGGGAGCTGTTTTTT. The J gene is TRBJ2-2, the V gene TRBV28; 8 positions match TRBD2. The junction had 3 bases not matched to a gene; V was cut back by 7 bases and J by 2 bases. The CDR3 runs 14 residues. Germline CDR1 reads MDHEN; CDR2 reads SYDVKM.

The chain is built from TRBV7-3 and TRBJ1-2, with 8 nucleotides matching TRBD1. V lost 5 bases to trimming and J lost 4 bases; unmatched junction nucleotides: 9. CDR3 length equals 15 residues. Germline V gives CDR1 SGHTA, CDR2 FQGTGA. In DNA form, the CDR3 reads TGTGCCAGCAGCCCTCCACAGGGGGAGAGCTATGGCTACACCTTC. This encodes CASSPPQGESYGYTF.

The V and J genes are TRBV12-3 or TRBV12-4 and TRBJ1-2, with a weak D call TRBD1 (5 bases). V lost 7 bases to trimming and J lost 2 bases, with 11 bases between them. This CDR3 contains 13 residues. The CDR3 nucleotides are TGTGCCAGCACCTCAGGGATGAACTATGGCTACACCTTC. It codes for CASTSGMNYGYTF.

This clone has only one observation. The V call is TRBV3-1 (or the pseudogene TRBV3-2), the J call TRBJ2-2; a possible D gene is TRBD1 (5 bases). Trimming stripped 6 bases from V and 1 base from J, with 6 bases between. The length of the CDR3 is 13 residues. Per the germline V gene, CDR1 is LGHDT and CDR2 is YNNKEL (reference sequence). DNA for the CDR3: TGTGCCAGCAGTAGGGGGAACACCGGGGAGCTGTTTTTT. It specifies CASSRGNTGELFF.

This clone occurred a few times. This chain connects TRBV19 to TRBJ2-2; weak D call: TRBD1 (6 bases). Germline V gene sequence: CDR1 LNHDA, CDR2 SQIVND (reference sequence). The CDR3 is made up of 15 amino acids. Trimming removed 10 bases from V and 0 bases from J, with 15 bases in between. The DNA for the CDR3 is TGTGCCACAACAGGGAGCCCAGCGAACACCGGGGAGCTGTTTTTT. Its translation is CATTGSPANTGELFF.

The chain links TRBV27 to TRBJ1-1; D ambiguous. The germline CDR1 and CDR2 sequences are MNHEY and SMNVEV (reference sequence). The CDR3 runs 16 residues. The germline V and J ends were trimmed by 0 bases and 0 bases, with 11 bases remaining between them. CDR3 nucleotide sequence: TGTGCCAGCAGTTTATCGCCAGGAAGTATGAACACTGAAGCTTTCTTT. Amino acid sequence: CASSLSPGSMNTEAFF.

This clone is a singleton in its sample. In DNA, the CDR3 is TGCGCCAGCAGCTCACAGGGGGATGGAAACACCATATATTTT. Its translation: CASSSQGDGNTIYF. The chain links TRBV5-1 to TRBJ1-3; the match to TRBD1 covers 8 bases. The CDR3 extends over 14 amino acids. Germline CDR1 SGHRS, CDR2 YFSETQ. J lost 3 bases, V lost 3 bases, and 2 bases had no gene match. Looking up the rest from reference TRBV5-1 and TRBJ1-3 gives the full variable domain: KAGVTQTPRYLIKTRGQQVTLSCSPISGHRSVSWYQQTPGQGLQFLFEYFSETQRNKGNFPGRFSGRQFSNSRSEMNVSTLELGDSALYLCASSSQGDGNTIYFGEGSWLTVV.

The rearrangement uses TRBV6-2 or TRBV6-3 and TRBJ2-1; perhaps TRBD2 as D (6 bases). The ends were cut back, 2 bases at V and 6 bases at J, with 17 bases in the middle. The CDR3 sequence is 16 residues long. Germline V gene sequence: CDR1 MNHEY, CDR2 SVGEGT. CDR3 in DNA: TGTGCCAGCAGTTACCGGGAGTTCGCCTTCCTCAATGAGCAGTTCTTC. Encoded protein: CASSYREFAFLNEQFF.

A single count supports this clone. The V gene is TRBV5-4, the J gene TRBJ2-2, with TRBD2 identical over 12 bases. This CDR3 is 15 amino acids long. V gave up 6 bases and J gave up 5 bases; unmatched junction bases: 5. Germline CDR1 is SGHNT and CDR2 is YYREEE (reference sequence). This CDR3 is CASIPGLAGTGELFF. The CDR3 DNA reads TGTGCCAGCATCCCTGGACTAGCGGGAACCGGGGAGCTGTTTTTT.

This sequence joins TRBV5-3 and TRBJ1-2, with D unresolved. TRBV5-3 is treated as an ORF (open reading frame) with a function not yet certain. CDR3 length: 12 residues. V lost 0 bases and J lost 4, with 4 bases in between. In DNA form, the CDR3 reads TGTGCCAGAAGCTTGGCCCTCTATGGCTACACCTTC. Its protein is CARSLALYGYTF.